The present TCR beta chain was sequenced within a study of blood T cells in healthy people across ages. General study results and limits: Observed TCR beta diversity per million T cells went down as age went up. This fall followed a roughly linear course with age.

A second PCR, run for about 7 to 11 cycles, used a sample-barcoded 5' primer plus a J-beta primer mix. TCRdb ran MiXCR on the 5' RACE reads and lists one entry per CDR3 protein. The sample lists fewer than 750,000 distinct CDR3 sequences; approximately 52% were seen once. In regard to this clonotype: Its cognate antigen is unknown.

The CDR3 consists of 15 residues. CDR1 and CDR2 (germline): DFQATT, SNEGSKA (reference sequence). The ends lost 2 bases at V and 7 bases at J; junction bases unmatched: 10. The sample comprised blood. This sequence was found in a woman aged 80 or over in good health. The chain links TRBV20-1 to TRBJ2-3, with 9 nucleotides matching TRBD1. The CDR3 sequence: CSARSGDREDYTQYF. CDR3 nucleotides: TGCAGTGCTAGATCAGGGGACAGGGAAGACTATACGCAGTATTTT.